This entry features one T cell receptor (beta chain) sequence. The data derive from a study of T cell responses to AZD1222 COVID-19 vaccine. Sequencing used immunoSEQ multiplex PCR; TCRdb keeps in-frame clones, though not all of them. The data show 90,000 to 110,000 clones, with roughly 90% seen just once and roughly 2.6% held by the top ten. The source is an adult in good health. Sequenced material: peripheral blood, taken on day 0 of AZD1222 vaccination.

The CDR3 DNA reads as TGTGCCAGCAGTTCTCCCAGGACAGGGTTTAGCTCCTACGAGCAGTACTTC. It translates to CASSSPRTGFSSYEQYF. The rearrangement uses TRBV2 and TRBJ2-7, with 8 positions matching TRBD1. Germline values: CDR1 SNHLY, CDR2 FYNNEI. This CDR3 contains 17 residues. Trimming cost V 5 bases and J 0 bases; bases outside gene matches: 12.